These T cell receptor beta chains were read from a single sample in a study of Ad26.COV2.S vaccination and SARS-CoV-2 variants. Some clones are missing from TCRdb's copy, which holds only in-frame ones; the method was immunoSEQ multiplex PCR. This sample has about 410,000 clones, with about 88% found just once. Source: peripheral blood, taken in a trial of Ad26.COV2.S vaccine versus placebo. These receptors came from a person aged 18-65 years who received the Ad26.COV2.S COVID-19 vaccine or a placebo. CDR3s include the opening cysteine and the closing phenylalanine or tryptophan. The order of the fields is J gene, CDR3 length, clone size, D gene, V gene, CDR3 protein, CDR3 DNA. A D gene is named only where the DNA matches it firmly. Size is omitted from some rows. Given values are once, few, many or a class for expanded clones.

j_call: TRBJ2-1; cdr3_length: 15; clone_size: .; d_call: TRBD2; v_call: TRBV7-8; cdr3_aa: CASSSKRGGRNEQFF; cdr3_nt: TGTGCCAGCAGCTCCAAGCGGGGGGGCCGTAATGAGCAGTTCTTC
j_call: TRBJ2-2; cdr3_length: 16; clone_size: .; d_call: .; v_call: TRBV6-4; cdr3_aa: CASSDSGTRTSMELFF; cdr3_nt: TGTGCCAGCAGTGACTCCGGGACAAGGACCTCGATGGAGCTGTTTTTT
j_call: TRBJ2-2; cdr3_length: 18; clone_size: .; d_call: .; v_call: TRBV7-8; cdr3_aa: CASSLSGHRAGNTGELFF; cdr3_nt: TGTGCCAGCAGCTTATCGGGTCACAGGGCTGGGAACACCGGGGAGCTGTTTTTT
j_call: TRBJ2-5; cdr3_length: 13; clone_size: .; d_call: .; v_call: TRBV6-2/TRBV6-3; cdr3_aa: CASSYARRETQYF; cdr3_nt: TGTGCCAGCAGTTATGCCCGTCGGGAGACCCAGTACTTC
j_call: TRBJ1-2; cdr3_length: 14; clone_size: .; d_call: .; v_call: TRBV2; cdr3_aa: CASTVDSSISGYTF; cdr3_nt: TGTGCCAGCACCGTGGACAGTTCTATTAGTGGCTACACCTTC
j_call: TRBJ2-1; cdr3_length: 14; clone_size: .; d_call: TRBD2; v_call: TRBV19; cdr3_aa: CASSIDGGGYEQFF; cdr3_nt: TGTGCCAGTAGTATAGATGGGGGAGGGTATGAGCAGTTCTTC
j_call: TRBJ1-2; cdr3_length: 15; clone_size: .; d_call: TRBD1; v_call: TRBV6-5; cdr3_aa: CASTVAPNRGYGYTF; cdr3_nt: TGTGCCAGCACCGTAGCCCCTAACAGGGGCTATGGCTACACCTTC
j_call: TRBJ2-1; cdr3_length: 12; clone_size: .; d_call: .; v_call: TRBV29-1; cdr3_aa: CRADTTYNEQFF; cdr3_nt: TGCAGGGCGGACACTACCTACAATGAGCAGTTCTTC
j_call: TRBJ1-1; cdr3_length: 13; clone_size: .; d_call: TRBD1; v_call: TRBV6-4; cdr3_aa: CASSGGQSTEAFF; cdr3_nt: TGTGCCAGCAGTGGGGGACAGAGCACTGAAGCTTTCTTT
j_call: TRBJ2-5; cdr3_length: 13; clone_size: .; d_call: .; v_call: TRBV27; cdr3_aa: CASKRLDQETQYF; cdr3_nt: TGTGCCAGCAAAAGACTGGACCAAGAGACCCAGTACTTC
j_call: TRBJ2-1; cdr3_length: 15; clone_size: .; d_call: TRBD2; v_call: TRBV13; cdr3_aa: CASSLIAGGSGEQFF; cdr3_nt: TGTGCCAGCAGCCTTATAGCGGGGGGGTCCGGTGAGCAGTTCTTC
j_call: TRBJ1-5; cdr3_length: 14; clone_size: .; d_call: .; v_call: TRBV2; cdr3_aa: CASSESGRGQPQHF; cdr3_nt: TGTGCCAGCAGTGAATCTGGTAGGGGTCAGCCCCAGCATTTT
j_call: TRBJ1-2; cdr3_length: 14; clone_size: once; d_call: .; v_call: TRBV4-1; cdr3_aa: CASSQPGTHYGYTF; cdr3_nt: TGCGCCAGCAGCCAGCCCGGGACCCACTATGGCTACACCTTC
j_call: TRBJ1-5; cdr3_length: 15; clone_size: .; d_call: TRBD1; v_call: TRBV4-1; cdr3_aa: CASSQTGGGIQPQHF; cdr3_nt: TGCGCCAGCAGCCAAACAGGGGGCGGGATTCAGCCCCAGCATTTT
j_call: TRBJ1-1; cdr3_length: 12; clone_size: .; d_call: .; v_call: TRBV18; cdr3_aa: CASSSRNTEAFF; cdr3_nt: TGTGCCAGCTCGTCTCGGAACACTGAAGCTTTCTTT
j_call: TRBJ1-1; cdr3_length: 15; clone_size: .; d_call: .; v_call: TRBV19; cdr3_aa: CASSLPGQGNTEAFF; cdr3_nt: TGTGCCAGTAGTCTCCCGGGGCAGGGGAACACTGAAGCTTTCTTT
j_call: TRBJ2-1; cdr3_length: 16; clone_size: .; d_call: TRBD2; v_call: TRBV6-1; cdr3_aa: CASSEKAGGFYNEQFF; cdr3_nt: TGTGCCAGCAGTGAAAAGGCGGGGGGGTTTTACAATGAGCAGTTCTTC
j_call: TRBJ2-3; cdr3_length: 9; clone_size: .; d_call: .; v_call: TRBV18; cdr3_aa: CASSPPVYF; cdr3_nt: TGTGCCAGCTCACCACCGGTCTATTTT
j_call: TRBJ2-2; cdr3_length: 16; clone_size: .; d_call: TRBD1; v_call: TRBV7-9; cdr3_aa: CASSQGQGALSGELFF; cdr3_nt: TGTGCCAGCAGCCAAGGACAGGGGGCTCTGTCCGGGGAGCTGTTTTTT
j_call: TRBJ2-7; cdr3_length: 16; clone_size: .; d_call: .; v_call: TRBV18; cdr3_aa: CASSPTGQGGPYEQYF; cdr3_nt: TGTGCCAGCTCACCAACGGGACAAGGAGGACCCTACGAGCAGTACTTC
j_call: TRBJ2-1; cdr3_length: 17; clone_size: .; d_call: TRBD2; v_call: TRBV9; cdr3_aa: CASSVRPSGGNYNEQFF; cdr3_nt: TGTGCCAGCAGCGTACGACCATCCGGGGGGAACTACAATGAGCAGTTCTTC
j_call: TRBJ2-7; cdr3_length: 13; clone_size: .; d_call: .; v_call: TRBV15; cdr3_aa: CATSPSGANEQYF; cdr3_nt: TGTGCCACCAGCCCTTCAGGGGCCAACGAGCAGTACTTC
j_call: TRBJ2-7; cdr3_length: 12; clone_size: .; d_call: .; v_call: TRBV7-2; cdr3_aa: CASSERSYEQYF; cdr3_nt: TGTGCCAGCAGCGAGAGGTCCTACGAGCAGTACTTC
j_call: TRBJ2-3; cdr3_length: 15; clone_size: once; d_call: .; v_call: TRBV4-1; cdr3_aa: CASSQVQAGPDTQYF; cdr3_nt: TGCGCCAGCAGCCAAGTCCAGGCGGGCCCAGATACGCAGTATTTT
j_call: TRBJ1-2; cdr3_length: 13; clone_size: .; d_call: .; v_call: TRBV5-6; cdr3_aa: CASSVEQGHGYTF; cdr3_nt: TGTGCCAGCAGCGTAGAACAGGGCCATGGCTACACCTTC
j_call: TRBJ2-4; cdr3_length: 15; clone_size: .; d_call: .; v_call: TRBV5-1; cdr3_aa: CASSSQGGAKNIQYF; cdr3_nt: TGCGCCAGCAGCTCCCAAGGGGGTGCCAAAAACATTCAGTACTTC
j_call: TRBJ1-5; cdr3_length: 13; clone_size: .; d_call: .; v_call: TRBV12-3/TRBV12-4; cdr3_aa: CASSPQEGQPQHF; cdr3_nt: TGTGCCAGCAGTCCACAGGAAGGTCAGCCCCAGCATTTT
j_call: TRBJ2-7; cdr3_length: 14; clone_size: .; d_call: TRBD1; v_call: TRBV29-1; cdr3_aa: CSVDNRDRPYEQYF; cdr3_nt: TGCAGCGTGGACAACCGGGACAGGCCCTACGAGCAGTACTTC
j_call: TRBJ1-4; cdr3_length: 16; clone_size: .; d_call: .; v_call: TRBV19; cdr3_aa: CASSSTGTDNNEKLFF; cdr3_nt: TGTGCCAGTAGTTCAACCGGGACGGATAATAATGAAAAACTGTTTTTT
j_call: TRBJ1-2; cdr3_length: 15; clone_size: once; d_call: .; v_call: TRBV15; cdr3_aa: CATSRGQQGSYGYTF; cdr3_nt: TGTGCCACCAGCAGAGGGCAACAAGGAAGCTATGGCTACACCTTC
j_call: TRBJ2-7; cdr3_length: 14; clone_size: .; d_call: .; v_call: TRBV7-9; cdr3_aa: CASTPPTGPYEQYF; cdr3_nt: TGTGCCAGCACCCCCCCCACAGGGCCCTACGAGCAGTACTTC
j_call: TRBJ2-1; cdr3_length: 15; clone_size: .; d_call: .; v_call: TRBV11-1; cdr3_aa: CASSLAGYQYNEQFF; cdr3_nt: TGTGCCAGCAGCTTAGCCGGCTACCAATACAATGAGCAGTTCTTC
j_call: TRBJ2-5; cdr3_length: 16; clone_size: .; d_call: .; v_call: TRBV7-2; cdr3_aa: CASSLVASPSQETQYF; cdr3_nt: TGTGCCAGCAGCTTAGTGGCCAGCCCAAGTCAAGAGACCCAGTACTTC
j_call: TRBJ1-1; cdr3_length: 17; clone_size: once; d_call: .; v_call: TRBV11-2; cdr3_aa: CASSLEGPRDMNTEAFF; cdr3_nt: TGTGCCAGCAGCTTAGAGGGTCCCAGGGATATGAACACTGAAGCTTTCTTT
j_call: TRBJ1-3; cdr3_length: 13; clone_size: .; d_call: TRBD1; v_call: TRBV7-8; cdr3_aa: CASSGTGRNTIYF; cdr3_nt: TGTGCCAGTAGCGGGACAGGGAGGAACACCATATATTTT
j_call: TRBJ2-5; cdr3_length: 14; clone_size: .; d_call: TRBD1; v_call: TRBV18; cdr3_aa: CASSPQDRGETQYF; cdr3_nt: TGTGCCAGCTCACCACAGGACAGGGGAGAGACCCAGTACTTC
j_call: TRBJ2-7; cdr3_length: 13; clone_size: .; d_call: TRBD2; v_call: TRBV11-3; cdr3_aa: CASSWGGGHEQYF; cdr3_nt: TGTGCCAGCAGCTGGGGGGGAGGTCACGAGCAGTACTTC
j_call: TRBJ2-5; cdr3_length: 13; clone_size: .; d_call: .; v_call: TRBV6-5; cdr3_aa: CASSFTAAETQYF; cdr3_nt: TGTGCCAGCAGTTTCACGGCCGCAGAGACCCAGTACTTC
j_call: TRBJ1-1; cdr3_length: 15; clone_size: once; d_call: TRBD1; v_call: TRBV20-1; cdr3_aa: CSASKSGQANTEAFF; cdr3_nt: TGCAGTGCTAGTAAAAGCGGACAGGCGAACACTGAAGCTTTCTTT
j_call: TRBJ1-2; cdr3_length: 12; clone_size: .; d_call: .; v_call: TRBV2; cdr3_aa: CASSEQNYGYTF; cdr3_nt: TGTGCCAGCAGCGAGCAGAACTATGGCTACACCTTC
j_call: TRBJ1-5; cdr3_length: 13; clone_size: .; d_call: .; v_call: TRBV19; cdr3_aa: CASSSGMGQPQHF; cdr3_nt: TGTGCCAGTAGTTCCGGGATGGGTCAGCCCCAGCATTTT
j_call: TRBJ1-2; cdr3_length: 13; clone_size: .; d_call: .; v_call: TRBV2; cdr3_aa: CASSEAGDYGYTF; cdr3_nt: TGTGCCAGCAGTGAAGCGGGGGACTATGGCTACACCTTC
j_call: TRBJ1-2; cdr3_length: 13; clone_size: .; d_call: TRBD1; v_call: TRBV6-6; cdr3_aa: CASIRQGSYGYTF; cdr3_nt: TGTGCCAGCATCCGACAGGGGTCCTATGGCTACACCTTC
j_call: TRBJ1-1; cdr3_length: 14; clone_size: .; d_call: .; v_call: TRBV10-3; cdr3_aa: CAISESERRREAFF; cdr3_nt: TGTGCCATCAGTGAGTCAGAGAGGCGCCGTGAAGCTTTCTTT
j_call: TRBJ1-6; cdr3_length: 14; clone_size: .; d_call: .; v_call: TRBV19; cdr3_aa: CASRVGGLNSPLHF; cdr3_nt: TGTGCCAGTAGGGTCGGGGGCCTGAATTCACCCCTCCACTTT
j_call: TRBJ1-1; cdr3_length: 14; clone_size: .; d_call: TRBD1; v_call: TRBV7-2; cdr3_aa: CASSRDRVNTEAFF; cdr3_nt: TGTGCCAGCAGTCGGGACAGGGTGAACACTGAAGCTTTCTTT
j_call: TRBJ1-2; cdr3_length: 13; clone_size: .; d_call: .; v_call: TRBV12-3/TRBV12-4; cdr3_aa: CASSFLVRGGYTF; cdr3_nt: TGTGCCAGCAGTTTCTTGGTCAGGGGAGGCTACACCTTC
j_call: TRBJ1-2; cdr3_length: 16; clone_size: few; d_call: .; v_call: TRBV4-1; cdr3_aa: CASSQDREGLNYGYTF; cdr3_nt: TGCGCCAGCAGCCAAGATCGGGAAGGACTTAACTATGGCTACACCTTC
j_call: TRBJ2-5; cdr3_length: 16; clone_size: .; d_call: TRBD2; v_call: TRBV5-6; cdr3_aa: CASSLVGSGTQETQYF; cdr3_nt: TGTGCCAGCAGCTTGGTAGGAAGCGGGACGCAAGAGACCCAGTACTTC
j_call: TRBJ2-2; cdr3_length: 14; clone_size: .; d_call: .; v_call: TRBV25-1; cdr3_aa: CASSEYGMTGELFF; cdr3_nt: TGTGCCAGCAGTGAATATGGTATGACCGGGGAGCTGTTTTTT
j_call: TRBJ2-3; cdr3_length: 12; clone_size: .; d_call: .; v_call: TRBV6-5; cdr3_aa: CASRLGTDTQYF; cdr3_nt: TGTGCCAGCAGGCTAGGCACAGATACGCAGTATTTT
j_call: TRBJ1-1; cdr3_length: 13; clone_size: .; d_call: .; v_call: TRBV7-2; cdr3_aa: CASSLSWGTEAFF; cdr3_nt: TGTGCCAGCAGCTTAAGTTGGGGCACTGAAGCTTTCTTT
j_call: TRBJ2-5; cdr3_length: 15; clone_size: .; d_call: .; v_call: TRBV2; cdr3_aa: CASSDVVMAEETQYF; cdr3_nt: TGTGCCAGCAGTGATGTCGTTATGGCGGAAGAGACCCAGTACTTC
j_call: TRBJ1-5; cdr3_length: 15; clone_size: .; d_call: .; v_call: TRBV19; cdr3_aa: CASSSRGANDQPQHF; cdr3_nt: TGTGCCAGTAGTAGTAGAGGGGCGAACGACCAGCCCCAGCATTTT
j_call: TRBJ1-1; cdr3_length: 13; clone_size: .; d_call: .; v_call: TRBV7-8; cdr3_aa: CASSWPGGTEAFF; cdr3_nt: TGTGCCAGCAGCTGGCCGGGTGGGACTGAAGCTTTCTTT
j_call: TRBJ1-1; cdr3_length: 14; clone_size: .; d_call: TRBD1; v_call: TRBV19; cdr3_aa: CASSWDRINTEAFF; cdr3_nt: TGTGCCAGTAGTTGGGACAGGATCAACACTGAAGCTTTCTTT
j_call: TRBJ2-2; cdr3_length: 13; clone_size: .; d_call: .; v_call: TRBV7-2; cdr3_aa: CASRTQGGGELFF; cdr3_nt: TGTGCCAGCAGGACACAGGGTGGCGGGGAGCTGTTTTTT
j_call: TRBJ2-7; cdr3_length: 14; clone_size: .; d_call: .; v_call: TRBV6-5; cdr3_aa: CASRRDTNSYEQYF; cdr3_nt: TGTGCCAGCAGGAGGGACACAAACTCCTACGAGCAGTACTTC
j_call: TRBJ2-3; cdr3_length: 16; clone_size: .; d_call: .; v_call: TRBV19; cdr3_aa: CASSLQESTSTDTQYF; cdr3_nt: TGTGCCAGTAGTCTACAGGAATCGACTAGCACAGATACGCAGTATTTT
j_call: TRBJ2-2; cdr3_length: 13; clone_size: once; d_call: .; v_call: TRBV9; cdr3_aa: CASSLTTTGELFF; cdr3_nt: TGTGCCAGCAGCCTTACCACCACCGGGGAGCTGTTTTTT